This T cell receptor (beta chain) was found in a study of cytomegalovirus exposure and HLA in healthy donors. CDR3 size: 16 residues. V shed 4 bases, J shed 3 bases, and the junction held 8 bases outside the gene matches. CDR1 is SGHNT, CDR2 YYREEE, per germline (reference sequence). It was with 60 Vbeta and 13 Jbeta primers that the PCR ran. Method: immunoSEQ multiplex PCR; TCRdb's copy keeps in-frame clones and lacks some. The data contain 150,000 or so clones, less than 85% of them singletons. To note about this clone: Its antigen is not known.

Each donor was healthy, and each was a bone marrow donor. Findings and limits, study-wide: Because they were indistinguishable, some V segments, including TRBV6-2 and TRBV6-3, were excluded. In a later analysis, approximately 18,000 TCR beta sequences were associated with HLA alleles at 0.05 false discovery rate. Most TCRs appeared rarely, but some public TCRs recurred in many donors.

This TCR was sampled from a woman in her sixties or seventies in good health and CMV-seropositive. The V and J genes are TRBV5-4 and TRBJ2-5, with 11 bases identical to TRBD2. The material sequenced was PBMCs. CDR3 coding DNA: TGTGCCAGCAGCCAAGGGACTAGCGGAAGAAAAGAGACCCAGTACTTC. It yields the protein CASSQGTSGRKETQYF.